A single sample gave rise to the 8 T cell receptor beta chains below, sequenced in a study of tumour-infiltrating T cells in Burkitt lymphoma. Using immunoSEQ multiplex PCR, the repertoire was profiled, and TCRdb retains in-frame clones only, with some absent. The sample carries around 15,000 clones, about 80% recorded once. Sequences were obtained from tumor tissue. The receptors come from a human donor with diffuse large B-cell lymphoma.

The genes are TRBV29-1 and TRBJ1-2; D might be TRBD1 (5 bases). The CDR3 is 16 amino acids. CDR1 is SQVTM and CDR2 is ANQGSEA in the germline V gene. Trimming left V 8 bases short and J 2 bases short, with 24 bases between. The CDR3: CSIREWGVRENYGYTF. CDR3 in DNA: TGCAGCATCCGGGAGTGGGGGGTTAGAGAAAACTATGGCTACACCTTC.

J is TRBJ1-1 and V is TRBV4-2; D is uncertain. CDR3 length equals 13 residues. Germline V CDR1 and CDR2: LGHNA, YNFKEQ. V lost 0 bases, J lost 11 bases, and 13 bases lay in between. The CDR3 nucleotides are TGTGCCAGCAGCCAAGATATCGGAGGCTGGGCTTTCTTT. Translating gives CASSQDIGGWAFF.

The chain employs TRBV6-1 and TRBJ2-2; D may match TRBD1 or TRBD2 (6 bases each). V was trimmed by 8 bases and J by 8 bases, leaving 15 bases between them. The germline V gene encodes CDR1 MNHNS and CDR2 SASEGT. CDR3 length: 13 amino acids. CDR3 bases: TGTGCCAGCGTTTGGGGGGCGGCAGGGGAGCTGTTTTTT. The encoded protein is CASVWGAAGELFF.

As concerns this clone: Since a much larger clone is just one base distant, this may be a read error. The chain uses TRBV6-5 and TRBJ2-2; D is unclear. Germline values: CDR1 MNHEY, CDR2 SVGAGI. This CDR3 comprises 10 residues. The V gene lost 6 bases and the J gene lost 4 bases, with 0 bases spanning the gap. The CDR3 nucleotides are TGTGCCAGCAGCACCGGGGAGCTGTTTTTT. This sequence encodes CASSTGELFF.

This sequence joins TRBV7-8 and TRBJ2-7; D call uncertain. The V end was cut by 1 base, the J end by 5 bases, with 6 bases between. CDR3 length: 12 residues. Germline CDR1 and CDR2: SGHVS and FQNEAQ. The CDR3 bases are TGTGCCAGCAGCTTAGGACTCCACGAGCAGTACTTC. This gives the protein CASSLGLHEQYF.

The table lists this clone with a count of one. Other DNA sequences in the same sample also yield this CDR3. This chain links TRBV7-2 with TRBJ2-1; D is perhaps TRBD1 (5 bases). The V gene lost 5 bases and the J gene lost 5 bases, with 16 bases spanning the gap. The germline gives CDR1 SGHTA, CDR2 FQGNSA. CDR3 length equals 15 residues. This CDR3 is CASSPTTGANNEQFF. CDR3 nucleotides: TGTGCCAGCAGCCCAACAACAGGAGCCAACAATGAGCAGTTCTTC.

This chain links TRBV10-3 with TRBJ2-7; weak D call: TRBD1 (6 bases). The CDR3 extends over 13 amino acids. Germline CDR1 and CDR2: ENHRY and SYGVKD. Trimming removed 4 bases at V and 2 bases at J, with 9 bases between. This chain's CDR3 is CAISGTATYEQYF. In nucleotides, the CDR3 is TGTGCCATCAGTGGGACAGCAACCTACGAGCAGTACTTC.

The rearrangement joins TRBV5-4 to TRBJ2-5, with D unresolved. The germline V and J ends were trimmed by 4 bases and 3 bases, with 19 bases remaining between them. The CDR3 length is 16 residues. Germline V gives CDR1 SGHNT, CDR2 YYREEE (reference sequence). For the CDR3, the DNA is TGTGCCAGCAGCCGCTCCCTAGGGCTGGCGGAAGAGACCCAGTACTTC. Amino acid sequence: CASSRSLGLAEETQYF. The complete variable domain, with remaining parts taken from reference TRBV5-4 and TRBJ2-5, reads ETGVTQSPTHLIKTRGQQVTLRCSSQSGHNTVSWYQQALGQGPQFIFQYYREEENGRGNFPPRFSGLQFPNYSSELNVNALELDDSALYLCASSRSLGLAEETQYFGPGTRLLVL.